This is a list of T cell receptor beta chains from one sample in a study of T cell repertoires in cytomegalovirus infection. No antigens are known for them. TCRdb redid the calling of the reads with MiXCR, one entry per CDR3 protein. The table lists approximately 110,000 distinct CDR3 sequences, approximately 30% of them singletons. The specimen comprised CD8+ T cells from cultured PBMCs, sampled from culture after CMV antigen stimulation. The receptors stem from a human donor in good health (CMV status not recorded). Some clones in this sample may be carry-over from other donors' samples. CDR3s include the opening cysteine and the closing phenylalanine or tryptophan. D genes are given only for firm matches. Only part of the rows carry a size: once, few, many, or a class if the clone is expanded.

V: TRBV12-3/TRBV12-4
J: TRBJ2-1
size: -
D: TRBD1
CDR3: CASRRDRVSYNEQFF
DNA: TGTGCCAGCAGACGGGACAGGGTCTCCTACAATGAGCAGTTCTTC

V: TRBV7-6
J: TRBJ1-5
size: few
D: TRBD1
CDR3: CASSLAPGQGSQPQHF
DNA: TGTGCCAGCAGCTTAGCTCCGGGACAGGGAAGTCAGCCCCAGCATTTT

V: TRBV7-2
J: TRBJ2-6
size: few
D: TRBD1
CDR3: CASSLSGQGFSGANVLTF
DNA: TGTGCCAGCAGCTTATCGGGACAGGGGTTCTCTGGGGCCAACGTCCTGACTTTC

V: TRBV7-6
J: TRBJ1-1
size: few
D: -
CDR3: CASSLTGSENTEAFF
DNA: TGTGCCAGCAGCTTAACGGGCAGTGAGAACACTGAAGCTTTCTTT

V: TRBV24-1
J: TRBJ2-2
size: few
D: -
CDR3: CASRDTSTGELFF
DNA: TGTGCCAGCCGGGACACCAGCACCGGGGAGCTGTTTTTT

V: TRBV9
J: TRBJ1-2
size: -
D: -
CDR3: CASSVDRNGAGGYTF
DNA: TGTGCCAGCAGCGTAGATCGGAATGGGGCTGGCGGCTACACCTTC

V: TRBV3-1
J: TRBJ1-5
size: -
D: -
CDR3: CASSQAINQPQHF
DNA: TGTGCCAGCAGCCAGGCCATCAATCAGCCCCAGCATTTT

V: TRBV4-2
J: TRBJ2-5
size: few
D: TRBD1
CDR3: CASSQRTGGLEETQYF
DNA: TGTGCCAGCAGCCAACGGACAGGGGGTTTGGAAGAGACCCAGTACTTC

V: TRBV20-1
J: TRBJ2-1
size: -
D: TRBD2
CDR3: CSAREPLAGGLYEQFF
DNA: TGCAGTGCTAGAGAGCCACTTGCGGGGGGGCTTTATGAGCAGTTCTTC

V: TRBV12-3/TRBV12-4
J: TRBJ2-3
size: -
D: TRBD2
CDR3: CASCGGPSETDTQYF
DNA: TGTGCCAGCTGCGGGGGGCCATCAGAAACAGATACGCAGTATTTT

V: TRBV4-1
J: TRBJ1-1
size: -
D: TRBD1
CDR3: CASSQGQGIESTEAFF
DNA: TGCGCCAGCAGCCAAGGACAGGGCATCGAGAGCACTGAAGCTTTCTTT

V: TRBV28
J: TRBJ2-7
size: -
D: TRBD1
CDR3: CASSYPGTGELSSEQYF
DNA: TGTGCCAGCAGTTACCCCGGGACAGGGGAACTATCGTCCGAGCAGTACTTC

V: TRBV7-9
J: TRBJ2-1
size: many
D: -
CDR3: CASSHPYNEQFF
DNA: TGTGCCAGCAGCCACCCGTACAATGAGCAGTTCTTC

V: TRBV6-6
J: TRBJ1-1
size: few
D: TRBD1
CDR3: CASGGTGSNTEAFF
DNA: TGTGCCAGCGGTGGGACAGGGAGCAACACTGAAGCTTTCTTT

V: TRBV6-5
J: TRBJ1-2
size: few
D: TRBD1
CDR3: CASTPGQVDPSGYTF
DNA: TGTGCCAGTACTCCCGGACAGGTGGACCCCAGTGGCTACACCTTC

V: TRBV4-2
J: TRBJ1-1
size: -
D: -
CDR3: CASSQGSTEAFF
DNA: TGTGCCAGCAGCCAGGGGAGCACTGAAGCTTTCTTT

V: TRBV7-2
J: TRBJ2-1
size: many
D: -
CDR3: CASSFTEGGYNEQFF
DNA: TGTGCCAGCAGCTTTACAGAGGGGGGATACAATGAGCAGTTCTTC

V: TRBV12-3/TRBV12-4
J: TRBJ2-5
size: -
D: -
CDR3: CASSSSSRGGETQYF
DNA: TGTGCCAGCAGTAGCTCTAGCCGGGGAGGAGAGACCCAGTACTTC

V: TRBV20-1
J: TRBJ2-3
size: -
D: -
CDR3: CSAREPAVGSGTQYF
DNA: TGCAGTGCTAGAGAGCCAGCGGTAGGTTCCGGGACGCAGTATTTT

V: TRBV7-9
J: TRBJ2-6
size: few
D: -
CDR3: CASSSGAGWSGANVLTF
DNA: TGTGCCAGCAGCTCGGGGGCTGGGTGGTCTGGGGCCAACGTCCTGACTTTC

V: TRBV7-6
J: TRBJ2-1
size: -
D: -
CDR3: CASSFSQEQFF
DNA: TGTGCCAGCAGTTTTAGCCAGGAGCAGTTCTTC

V: TRBV11-3
J: TRBJ1-6
size: -
D: -
CDR3: CASSYRQLSSYNSPLHF
DNA: TGTGCCAGCAGTTATCGACAGTTGAGCTCCTATAATTCACCCCTCCACTTT

V: TRBV6-1
J: TRBJ1-1
size: many
D: TRBD1
CDR3: CASSTGGGTEAFF
DNA: TGTGCCAGCAGCACAGGGGGGGGGACTGAAGCTTTCTTT

V: TRBV27
J: TRBJ1-6
size: -
D: -
CDR3: CASRPGGGYNSPLHF
DNA: TGTGCCAGCAGGCCGGGAGGAGGCTATAATTCACCCCTCCACTTT

V: TRBV3-1
J: TRBJ2-6
size: -
D: -
CDR3: CASSRRGGSGANVLTF
DNA: TGTGCCAGCAGCCGCAGAGGGGGATCTGGGGCCAACGTCCTGACTTTC

V: TRBV2
J: TRBJ2-2
size: few
D: -
CDR3: CASTTEGGWTGELFF
DNA: TGTGCCAGCACGACGGAGGGGGGATGGACCGGGGAGCTGTTTTTT

V: TRBV7-2
J: TRBJ1-4
size: -
D: -
CDR3: CASSLELNEFNEKLFF
DNA: TGTGCCAGCAGCTTAGAACTGAATGAGTTTAATGAAAAACTGTTTTTT